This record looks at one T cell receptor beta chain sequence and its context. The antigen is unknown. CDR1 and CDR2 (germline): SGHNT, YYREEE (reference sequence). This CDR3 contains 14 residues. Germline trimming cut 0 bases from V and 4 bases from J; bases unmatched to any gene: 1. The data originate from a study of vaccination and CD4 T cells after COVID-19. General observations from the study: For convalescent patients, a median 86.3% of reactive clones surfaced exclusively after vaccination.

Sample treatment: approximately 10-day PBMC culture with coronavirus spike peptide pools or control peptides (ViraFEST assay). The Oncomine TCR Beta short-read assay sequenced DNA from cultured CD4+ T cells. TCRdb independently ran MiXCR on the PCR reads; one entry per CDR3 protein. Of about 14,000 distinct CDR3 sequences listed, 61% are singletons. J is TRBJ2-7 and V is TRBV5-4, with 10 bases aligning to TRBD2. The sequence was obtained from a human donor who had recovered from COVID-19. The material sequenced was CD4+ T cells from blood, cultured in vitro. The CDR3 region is CASSLEREGYEQYF. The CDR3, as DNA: TGTGCCAGCAGCTTGGAGCGGGAGGGGTACGAGCAGTACTTC.